The source of this TCR beta chain is a study of blood T cell repertoires in COVID-19. Study at large: The cDNA or gDNA used as material had been derived from T cells, B-cell-depleted T cells, or PBMCs.

Patients from Seattle were sampled longitudinally, starting during active infection. The germline CDR1 and CDR2 sequences are SGHAT and FQNNGV. The CDR3 has 15 amino acids. With V trimmed by 3 bases and J by 7 bases, 9 bases remained unmatched. Per the authors' pipeline: Amplification from reference gene primers served as the basis for estimated nucleated cell counts. This table comes from immunoSEQ multiplex PCR, and its TCRdb copy is limited to in-frame clones, with some not included. V and J calls plus clone size are reproduced from that table; the DNA served to infer D and trimming. Here the sample spans over 100,000 clones, approximately 86% being singletons.

The source is a woman in her 70s with COVID-19, enrolled during active disease. Sequencing was performed on peripheral blood. V gene TRBV11-2 combines with J gene TRBJ2-1, with 7 positions matching TRBD2. CDR3 in amino acids: CASSFLASGSNEQFF. The CDR3 DNA reads as TGTGCCAGCAGCTTTTTGGCTAGCGGAAGTAATGAGCAGTTCTTC.